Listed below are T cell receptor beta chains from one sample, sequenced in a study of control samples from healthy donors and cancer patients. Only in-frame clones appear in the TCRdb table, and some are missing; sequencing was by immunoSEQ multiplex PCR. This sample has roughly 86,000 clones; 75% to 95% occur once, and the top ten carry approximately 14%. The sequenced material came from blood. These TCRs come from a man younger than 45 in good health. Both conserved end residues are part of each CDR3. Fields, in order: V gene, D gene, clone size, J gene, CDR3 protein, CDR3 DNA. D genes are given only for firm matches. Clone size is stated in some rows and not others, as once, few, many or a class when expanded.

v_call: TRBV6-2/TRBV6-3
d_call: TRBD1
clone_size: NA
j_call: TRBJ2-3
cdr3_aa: CASSYSDRGGDTQYF
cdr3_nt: TGTGCCAGCAGTTACTCGGACAGGGGTGGTGATACGCAGTATTTT

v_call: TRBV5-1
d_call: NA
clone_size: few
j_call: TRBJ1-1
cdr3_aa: CASSFKGGTEAFF
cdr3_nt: TGCGCCAGCAGCTTTAAGGGCGGCACTGAAGCTTTCTTT

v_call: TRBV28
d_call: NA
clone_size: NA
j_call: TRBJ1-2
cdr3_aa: CASSLAQNYGYTF
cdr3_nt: TGTGCCAGCAGTTTAGCCCAAAACTATGGCTACACCTTC

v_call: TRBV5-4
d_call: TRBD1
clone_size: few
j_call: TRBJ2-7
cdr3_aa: CASSRQGTYEQYF
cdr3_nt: TGTGCCAGCAGCCGACAGGGTACCTACGAGCAGTACTTC

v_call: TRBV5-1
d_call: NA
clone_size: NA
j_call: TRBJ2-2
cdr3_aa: CASSLTAQNTGELFF
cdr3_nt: TGCGCCAGCAGCCTAACTGCTCAGAACACCGGGGAGCTGTTTTTT

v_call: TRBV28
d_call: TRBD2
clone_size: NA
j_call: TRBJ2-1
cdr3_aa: CASSPPRGIVNEQFF
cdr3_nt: TGTGCCAGCAGCCCCCCGCGGGGGATCGTGAATGAGCAGTTCTTC

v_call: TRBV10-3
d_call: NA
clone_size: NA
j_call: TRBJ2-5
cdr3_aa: CAIRDIGETQYF
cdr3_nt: TGTGCCATCAGGGACATCGGGGAGACCCAGTACTTC

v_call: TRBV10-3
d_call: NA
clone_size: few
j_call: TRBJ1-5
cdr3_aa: CASSTADSNQPQHF
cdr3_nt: TGTGCCTCTTCAACGGCAGATAGCAATCAGCCCCAGCATTTT

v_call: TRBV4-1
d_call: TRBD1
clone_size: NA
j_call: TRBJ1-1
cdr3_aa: CASSHLQGSTEAFF
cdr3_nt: TGCGCCAGCAGCCATTTACAGGGGAGCACTGAAGCTTTCTTT

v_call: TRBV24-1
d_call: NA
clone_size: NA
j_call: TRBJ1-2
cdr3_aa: CATSDRNERGYGYTF
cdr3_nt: TGTGCCACCAGTGACCGCAACGAAAGGGGGTATGGCTACACCTTC

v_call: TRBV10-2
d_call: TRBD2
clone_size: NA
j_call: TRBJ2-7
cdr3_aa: CASSESRTSGRFPGSSYEQYF
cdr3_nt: TGCGCCAGCAGTGAGTCGAGAACTAGCGGGAGATTTCCAGGGAGCTCCTACGAGCAGTACTTC

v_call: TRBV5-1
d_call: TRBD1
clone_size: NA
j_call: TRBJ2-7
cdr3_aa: CASSLEGDRGTYEQYF
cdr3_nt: TGCGCCAGCAGCTTGGAAGGGGACAGGGGTACCTACGAGCAGTACTTC

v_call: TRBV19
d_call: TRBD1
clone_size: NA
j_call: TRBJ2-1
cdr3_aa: CASSIGGQNNEQFF
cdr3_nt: TGTGCCAGTAGTATAGGGGGACAGAACAATGAGCAGTTCTTC

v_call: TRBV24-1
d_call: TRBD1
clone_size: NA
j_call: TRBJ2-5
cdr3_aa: CATSDPLDRGKTQYF
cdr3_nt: TGTGCCACCAGTGACCCCTTGGACAGGGGGAAGACCCAGTACTTC

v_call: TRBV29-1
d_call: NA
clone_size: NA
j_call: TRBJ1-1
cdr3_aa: CSVRATEAFF
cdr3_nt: TGCAGCGTTCGGGCCACTGAAGCTTTCTTT

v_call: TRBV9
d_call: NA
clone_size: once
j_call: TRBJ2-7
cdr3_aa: CASSGGLGAGSYEQYF
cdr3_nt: TGTGCCAGCAGCGGAGGCCTCGGGGCTGGGTCCTACGAGCAGTACTTC

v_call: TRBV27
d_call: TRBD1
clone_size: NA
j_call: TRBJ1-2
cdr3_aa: CASSLSGTGSYGYTF
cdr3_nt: TGTGCCAGCAGTTTATCCGGGACAGGGAGCTATGGCTACACCTTC

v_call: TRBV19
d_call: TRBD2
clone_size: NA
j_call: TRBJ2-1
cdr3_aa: CASKREGGEQFF
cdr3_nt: TGTGCCAGTAAACGGGAGGGGGGTGAGCAGTTCTTC

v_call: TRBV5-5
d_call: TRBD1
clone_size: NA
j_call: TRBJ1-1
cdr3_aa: CASSVAKLNRGLNTEAFF
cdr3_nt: TGTGCCAGCAGCGTCGCCAAGTTAAACAGGGGACTGAACACTGAAGCTTTCTTT

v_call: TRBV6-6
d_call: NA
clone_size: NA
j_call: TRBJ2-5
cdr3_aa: CASSYSNGYQETQYF
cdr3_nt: TGTGCCAGCAGTTACTCTAATGGCTACCAAGAGACCCAGTACTTC

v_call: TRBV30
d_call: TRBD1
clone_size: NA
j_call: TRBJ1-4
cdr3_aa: CAWNRRDRGTYATNEKLFF
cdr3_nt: TGTGCCTGGAACCGCCGGGACAGGGGGACCTATGCAACTAATGAAAAACTGTTTTTT

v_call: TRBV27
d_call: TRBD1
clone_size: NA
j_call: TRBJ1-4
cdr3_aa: CASSGTGSEKLFF
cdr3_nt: TGTGCCAGCAGCGGGACAGGGAGTGAAAAACTGTTTTTT

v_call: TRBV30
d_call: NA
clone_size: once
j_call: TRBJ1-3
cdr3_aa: CAWSGGSGNTIYF
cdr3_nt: TGTGCCTGGAGTGGGGGCTCTGGAAACACCATATATTTT

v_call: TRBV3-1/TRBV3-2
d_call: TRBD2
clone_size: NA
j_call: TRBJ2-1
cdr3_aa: CASSQEIAGAQFF
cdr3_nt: TGTGCCAGCAGCCAAGAGATAGCGGGGGCCCAGTTCTTC

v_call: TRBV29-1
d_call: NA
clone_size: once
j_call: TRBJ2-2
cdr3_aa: CSVVGGAGELFF
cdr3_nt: TGCAGCGTTGTGGGGGGCGCCGGGGAGCTGTTTTTT

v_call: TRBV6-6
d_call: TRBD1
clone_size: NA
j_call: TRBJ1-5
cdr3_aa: CASSPGGRGASPSNQPQHF
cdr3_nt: TGTGCCAGCAGTCCCGGGGGCAGGGGGGCTTCCCCTAGCAATCAGCCCCAGCATTTT

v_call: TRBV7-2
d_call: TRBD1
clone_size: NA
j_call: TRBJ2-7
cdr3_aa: CASSFTGASSREQYF
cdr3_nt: TGTGCCAGCAGCTTCACAGGGGCCTCAAGTAGGGAGCAGTACTTC